This is a list of T cell receptor beta chains from one sample in a study of Ad26.COV2.S vaccination and SARS-CoV-2 variants. Sequenced by immunoSEQ multiplex PCR; TCRdb stores in-frame clones only, minus some. The data hold around 250,000 clones, with around 85% observed a single time. The source material was peripheral blood, sampled in a trial of Ad26.COV2.S vaccine versus placebo. All receptors derive from a person between 18 and 65 years old who received the Ad26.COV2.S COVID-19 vaccine or a placebo. Each CDR3 is given with its conserved first and last residue. D genes are given only for firm matches. Expanded clones are given a class, and other clones once, few, many or no size at all.

-,TRBJ2-3,-,TRBV4-2,CASSQPRGDTQYF,TGTGCCAGCAGCCAACCCCGGGGAGATACGCAGTATTTT
-,TRBJ2-3,-,TRBV19,CASSSGWGTDTQYF,TGTGCCAGTAGTTCCGGGTGGGGCACAGATACGCAGTATTTT
-,TRBJ2-3,TRBD2,TRBV28,CASTLAGFTDTQYF,TGTGCCAGCACCTTAGCGGGTTTCACAGATACGCAGTATTTT
-,TRBJ1-1,TRBD1,TRBV6-5,CASSRDSQNTAFF,TGTGCCAGCAGCCGGGACAGTCAGAACACAGCTTTCTTT
-,TRBJ2-7,TRBD1,TRBV6-2/TRBV6-3,CASSPIGTGVPFEQYF,TGTGCCAGCAGCCCTATTGGGACAGGGGTCCCGTTCGAGCAGTACTTC
-,TRBJ1-1,TRBD1,TRBV7-9,CASGPQGSGAEAFF,TGTGCCAGCGGTCCACAGGGGTCCGGCGCTGAAGCTTTCTTT
once,TRBJ2-1,TRBD1,TRBV18,CASSGQGENEQFF,TGTGCCAGCTCAGGGCAGGGGGAAAATGAGCAGTTCTTC
-,TRBJ2-3,-,TRBV19,CASSFAPSQRTDTQYF,TGTGCCAGTAGCTTCGCCCCTAGCCAACGCACAGATACGCAGTATTTT
-,TRBJ1-1,-,TRBV29-1,CSVGGFRVGDMNTEAFF,TGCAGCGTTGGGGGTTTTCGGGTCGGAGACATGAACACTGAAGCTTTCTTT
-,TRBJ1-1,TRBD1,TRBV4-1,CASSSGTGRVTEAFF,TGCGCCAGCAGCTCTGGGACAGGGAGGGTCACTGAAGCTTTCTTT
-,TRBJ2-7,TRBD2,TRBV28,CASSFRGLASSEQYF,TGTGCCAGCAGTTTTCGGGGACTAGCGAGCTCCGAGCAGTACTTC
-,TRBJ2-1,-,TRBV6-2/TRBV6-3,CASSSAGPYNEQFF,TGTGCCAGCAGTTCCGCGGGGCCCTACAATGAGCAGTTCTTC
few,TRBJ1-6,-,TRBV21-1,CASRDKDSPLHF,TGTGCCAGCAGGGACAAAGATTCACCCCTCCACTTT
-,TRBJ1-4,-,TRBV27,CASSLRPTVQLNEKLFF,TGTGCCAGCAGTTTACGTCCCACGGTACAGCTGAATGAAAAACTGTTTTTT
once,TRBJ1-4,-,TRBV5-1,CASSDGGIATNEKLFF,TGCGCCAGCTCAGACGGGGGGATTGCAACTAATGAAAAACTGTTTTTT
-,TRBJ1-6,TRBD1,TRBV19,CASSVTGGNSPLHF,TGTGCCAGTAGTGTCACAGGGGGGAATTCACCCCTCCACTTT
-,TRBJ2-7,-,TRBV11-3,CASSRGPGLDSYEQYF,TGTGCCAGCAGCCGTGGTCCAGGCCTAGACTCCTACGAGCAGTACTTC
-,TRBJ1-6,TRBD1,TRBV13,CASRLSSNRGLSPLHF,TGTGCCAGCAGGCTTTCATCAAACAGGGGGCTTTCACCCCTCCACTTT
once,TRBJ2-5,-,TRBV5-6,CASSLAAGKKTQYF,TGTGCCAGCAGCTTGGCAGCCGGAAAAAAGACCCAGTACTTC
-,TRBJ1-1,-,TRBV7-2,CASSLLRTEAFF,TGTGCCAGCAGCTTATTAAGAACTGAAGCTTTCTTT
-,TRBJ2-2,TRBD2,TRBV30,CAWSVIRGAGELFF,TGTGCCTGGAGTGTAATCCGGGGGGCCGGGGAGCTGTTTTTT
-,TRBJ1-4,-,TRBV3-1/TRBV3-2,CASSQDWGDEKLFF,TGTGCCAGCAGCCAAGATTGGGGGGATGAAAAACTGTTTTTT
-,TRBJ2-4,TRBD2,TRBV6-2/TRBV6-3,CASSYSGLAGGMAKNIQYF,TGTGCCAGCAGTTACTCGGGACTAGCGGGAGGTATGGCCAAAAACATTCAGTACTTC
-,TRBJ2-3,-,TRBV9,CASSSTGLTDTQYF,TGTGCCAGCAGCTCAACAGGGCTCACAGATACGCAGTATTTT
-,TRBJ2-7,-,TRBV6-1,CASSEAGSEQYF,TGTGCCAGCAGTGAGGCAGGGAGCGAGCAGTACTTC
-,TRBJ1-2,TRBD1,TRBV19,CASSPGQGVYGYTF,TGTGCCAGTAGCCCGGGACAGGGCGTCTATGGCTACACCTTC
-,TRBJ2-1,-,TRBV5-6,CASSAGTIYNEQFF,TGTGCCAGCAGCGCCGGAACCATATACAATGAGCAGTTCTTC
-,TRBJ2-3,-,TRBV13,CASSPRDSGSPDTQYF,TGTGCCAGCAGCCCCAGGGACTCCGGTAGCCCAGATACGCAGTATTTT
-,TRBJ1-2,-,TRBV7-9,CASSERGSSYGYTF,TGTGCCAGCAGCGAGAGGGGTTCTTCCTATGGCTACACCTTC
-,TRBJ2-1,-,TRBV7-6,CASSLEAEKYNEQFF,TGTGCCAGCAGCTTAGAGGCGGAAAAGTACAATGAGCAGTTCTTC
-,TRBJ2-1,-,TRBV4-3,CASSQAWGATYNEQFF,TGCGCCAGCAGCCAAGCTTGGGGGGCGACCTACAATGAGCAGTTCTTC
-,TRBJ1-2,TRBD1,TRBV18,CASSPAAGGRWDGYTF,TGTGCCAGCTCACCCGCAGCAGGGGGCCGATGGGATGGCTACACCTTC
-,TRBJ2-7,TRBD1,TRBV19,CASSLTGVVSYEQYF,TGTGCCAGTAGTCTGACAGGGGTGGTTTCCTACGAGCAGTACTTC
-,TRBJ1-6,-,TRBV6-5,CASSYRSRNSPLHF,TGTGCCAGCAGTTACCGCAGTAGAAATTCACCCCTCCACTTT
-,TRBJ1-1,TRBD1,TRBV5-4,CASSRDRGFTEAFF,TGTGCCAGCAGCCGGGACAGGGGTTTCACTGAAGCTTTCTTT
-,TRBJ2-5,TRBD1,TRBV24-1,CATSDFGQGQYQETQYF,TGTGCCACCAGTGATTTTGGACAGGGGCAGTACCAAGAGACCCAGTACTTC
-,TRBJ1-5,-,TRBV7-9,CASSSDFNQPQHF,TGTGCCAGCAGCTCGGATTTTAATCAGCCCCAGCATTTT
-,TRBJ1-5,-,TRBV7-2,CASSLAGVSNQPQHF,TGTGCCAGCAGCTTAGCAGGGGTCAGCAATCAGCCCCAGCATTTT
-,TRBJ1-1,-,TRBV4-3,CASSQLTTNTEAFF,TGCGCCAGCAGCCAGTTGACAACGAACACTGAAGCTTTCTTT
-,TRBJ2-7,TRBD1,TRBV6-1,CASSEGTGGSYEQYF,TGTGCCAGCAGTGAAGGGACAGGGGGCTCCTACGAGCAGTACTTC
-,TRBJ1-2,-,TRBV6-5,CASRDNGYTF,TGTGCCAGCAGGGACAATGGCTACACCTTC
-,TRBJ1-2,TRBD1,TRBV6-5,CASSYEVKGGIDGYTF,TGTGCCAGCAGTTACGAGGTGAAAGGGGGCATCGATGGCTACACCTTC
once,TRBJ1-2,-,TRBV6-5,CASSSTPGYHGYTF,TGTGCCAGCAGTTCAACCCCAGGGTACCATGGCTACACCTTC
few,TRBJ1-3,-,TRBV6-5,CASSYSLAGAGNTIYF,TGTGCCAGCAGTTACTCACTGGCAGGGGCTGGAAACACCATATATTTT
-,TRBJ1-1,-,TRBV4-1,CASSQGLSGRLNTEAFF,TGCGCCAGCAGCCAAGGTCTTAGCGGACGGTTGAACACTGAAGCTTTCTTT
-,TRBJ1-1,-,TRBV15,CATSRDNRNTEAFF,TGTGCCACCAGCAGAGATAATCGGAACACTGAAGCTTTCTTT